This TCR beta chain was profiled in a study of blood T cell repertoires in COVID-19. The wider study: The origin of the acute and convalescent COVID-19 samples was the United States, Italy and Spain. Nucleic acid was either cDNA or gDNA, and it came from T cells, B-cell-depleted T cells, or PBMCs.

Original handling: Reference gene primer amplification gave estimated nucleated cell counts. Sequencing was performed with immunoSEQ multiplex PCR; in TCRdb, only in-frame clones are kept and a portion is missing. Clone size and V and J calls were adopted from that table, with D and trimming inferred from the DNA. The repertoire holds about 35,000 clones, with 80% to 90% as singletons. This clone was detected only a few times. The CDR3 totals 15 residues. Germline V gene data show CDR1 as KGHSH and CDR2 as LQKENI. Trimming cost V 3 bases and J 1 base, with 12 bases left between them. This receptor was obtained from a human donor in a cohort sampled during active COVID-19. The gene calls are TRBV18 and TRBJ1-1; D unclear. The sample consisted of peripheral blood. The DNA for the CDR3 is TGTGCCAGCTCACCTTCTGTGACACCGAACACTGAAGCTTTCTTT. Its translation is CASSPSVTPNTEAFF.